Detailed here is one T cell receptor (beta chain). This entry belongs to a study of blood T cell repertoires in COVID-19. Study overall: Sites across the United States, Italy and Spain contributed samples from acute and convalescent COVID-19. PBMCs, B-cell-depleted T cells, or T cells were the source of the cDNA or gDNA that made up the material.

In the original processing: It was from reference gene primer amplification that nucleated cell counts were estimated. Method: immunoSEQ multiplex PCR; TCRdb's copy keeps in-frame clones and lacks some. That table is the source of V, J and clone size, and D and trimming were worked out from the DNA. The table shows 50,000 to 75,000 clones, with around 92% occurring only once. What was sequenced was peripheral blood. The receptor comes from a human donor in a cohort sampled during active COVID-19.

The CDR3 sequence: CATSDAGDLAGGTDTQYF. The CDR3, as DNA: TGTGCCACCAGTGACGCGGGCGACCTAGCGGGGGGAACAGATACGCAGTATTTT. The rearrangement links TRBV24-1 to TRBJ2-3, with TRBD2 identical over 11 bases. Losses at the gene ends were 4 bases for V and 3 bases for J; bases not matched to a gene: 11. There are 18 residues in the CDR3. CDR1 and CDR2 from the germline V gene are KGHDR and SFDVKD.